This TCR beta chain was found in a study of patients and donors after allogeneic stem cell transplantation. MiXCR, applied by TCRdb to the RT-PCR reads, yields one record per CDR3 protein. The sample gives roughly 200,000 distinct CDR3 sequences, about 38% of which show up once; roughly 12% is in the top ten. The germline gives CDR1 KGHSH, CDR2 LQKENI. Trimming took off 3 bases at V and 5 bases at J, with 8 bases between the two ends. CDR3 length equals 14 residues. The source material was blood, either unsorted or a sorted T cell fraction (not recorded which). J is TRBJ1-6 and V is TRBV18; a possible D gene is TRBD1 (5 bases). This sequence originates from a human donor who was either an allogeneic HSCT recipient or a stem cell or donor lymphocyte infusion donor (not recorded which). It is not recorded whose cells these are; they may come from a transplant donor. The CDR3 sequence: CASSPRQNNSPLHF. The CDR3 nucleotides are TGTGCCAGCTCACCTCGACAGAATAATTCACCCCTCCACTTT.